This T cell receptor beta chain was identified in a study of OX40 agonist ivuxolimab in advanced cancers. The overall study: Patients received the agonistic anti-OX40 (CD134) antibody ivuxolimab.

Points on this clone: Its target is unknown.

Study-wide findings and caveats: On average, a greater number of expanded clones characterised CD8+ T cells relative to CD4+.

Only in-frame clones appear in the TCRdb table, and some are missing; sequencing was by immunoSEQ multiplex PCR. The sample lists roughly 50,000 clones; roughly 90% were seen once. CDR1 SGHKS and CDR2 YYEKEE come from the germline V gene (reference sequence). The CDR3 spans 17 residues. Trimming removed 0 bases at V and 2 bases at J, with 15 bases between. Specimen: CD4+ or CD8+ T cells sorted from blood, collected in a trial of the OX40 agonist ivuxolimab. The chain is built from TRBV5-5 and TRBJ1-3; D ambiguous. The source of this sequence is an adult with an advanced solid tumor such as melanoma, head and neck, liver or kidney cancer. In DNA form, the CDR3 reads TGTGCCAGCAGCTTGGAGGCCCTGATTTCAGCTGGAAACACCATATATTTT. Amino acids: CASSLEALISAGNTIYF.